The 29 T cell receptor beta chains below come from one sample, sequenced in a study of blood T cell repertoires in COVID-19. Assay used: immunoSEQ multiplex PCR; TCRdb lists only in-frame clones, some missing. Here the sample spans roughly 25,000 clones, around 90% being singletons. The sample was peripheral blood. All receptors come from a man aged 50 or older with active COVID-19.

The chain joins TRBV29-1 to TRBJ2-1; TRBD1 matches at 9 bases. This CDR3 has 13 residues. Germline-derived CDR1 and CDR2 are SQVTM and ANQGSEA. V shed 6 bases and J 10 bases; nucleotides not matched to a gene: 10. In nucleotides, the CDR3 is TGCAGCGTCGTACGGGACAGGGCCCGCGAGCAGTTCTTC. Protein sequence: CSVVRDRAREQFF.

This clone was detected only once. J is TRBJ1-5 and V is TRBV5-6; perhaps TRBD1 as D (5 bases). The CDR3 covers 18 residues. Germline loops: CDR1 SGHDT, CDR2 YYEEEE. Trimming stripped 5 bases from V and 3 bases from J, with 24 bases between. CDR3 in amino acids: CASSSRGDLGGDNQPQHF. In nucleotides, the CDR3 is TGTGCCAGCAGTTCCCGGGGGGACCTTGGCGGGGACAATCAGCCCCAGCATTTT.

This chain connects TRBV10-2 to TRBJ1-5; tentatively, D is TRBD1 (5 bases). Germline V gives CDR1 WSHSY, CDR2 SAAADI. The ends were cut back, 6 bases at V and 4 bases at J, with 7 bases in the middle. The length of the CDR3 is 12 residues. CDR3 protein: CASRDSNQPQHF. The DNA for the CDR3 is TGCGCCAGCAGAGACAGTAATCAGCCCCAGCATTTT.

The chain combines TRBV9 with TRBJ1-4; D not certain. Trimming took 3 bases from V and 4 from J, leaving 10 bases between them. This CDR3 is built from 14 residues. In germline, CDR1 is SGDLS, CDR2 YYNGEE. The CDR3, as DNA: TGTGCCAGCAGCGCAGATCAGTATAATGAAAAACTGTTTTTT. Protein product: CASSADQYNEKLFF.

This chain uses TRBV2 with TRBJ1-3; D is uncertain. The CDR3 length is 10 residues. Per the germline V gene, CDR1 is SNHLY and CDR2 is FYNNEI. V lost 10 bases to trimming and J lost 8 bases, with 9 bases between them. The CDR3: CATLEDTIYF. The CDR3, as DNA: TGTGCCACTTTAGAAGACACCATATATTTT.

The chain employs TRBV12-3 or TRBV12-4 and TRBJ1-5; 7 positions match TRBD1. Germline trimming cut 6 bases from V and 6 bases from J; bases unmatched to any gene: 5. The length of the CDR3 is 13 residues. For the CDR3, the DNA is TGTGCCAGCAGAGACAGGGCTAGTCAGCCCCAGCATTTT. Encoded protein: CASRDRASQPQHF.

V and J are TRBV2 and TRBJ2-3, with D tentatively TRBD2 (5 bases). Germline V lookup: CDR1 SNHLY, CDR2 FYNNEI. This CDR3 contains 13 residues. V dropped 6 bases and J dropped 4 bases, with 11 bases sitting between them. The CDR3 sequence is CASRAGSPDTQYF. The CDR3, as DNA: TGTGCCAGCAGGGCGGGTAGCCCAGATACGCAGTATTTT.

V is TRBV3-1 (or the pseudogene TRBV3-2) and J is TRBJ1-5; 7 nucleotides line up with TRBD1. The ends lost 4 bases at V and 4 bases at J; junction bases unmatched: 4. Germline V gene lookup returns CDR1 LGHDT and CDR2 YNNKEL (reference sequence). The CDR3 totals 14 residues. This chain's CDR3 is CASSRGQKNQPQHF. In DNA, the CDR3 is TGTGCCAGCAGCCGGGGACAGAAAAATCAGCCCCAGCATTTT.

This clone was found once. The J gene is TRBJ1-3, the V gene TRBV2; D remains unclear. V lost 3 bases and J 4 bases, leaving 4 bases between the germline ends. CDR1 is SNHLY and CDR2 is FYNNEI in the germline V gene. This CDR3 has 12 residues. CDR3 sequence (DNA): TGTGCCAGCAGTGAGAGGGGAAACACCATATATTTT. Protein product: CASSERGNTIYF.

The chain recombines TRBV6-1 with TRBJ2-5; 8 bases fit TRBD1. CDR3 size: 15 residues. Germline CDR1 MNHNS, CDR2 SASEGT. J lost 10 bases, V lost 0 bases, and 10 bases had no gene match. In nucleotides, the CDR3 is TGTGCCAGCAGTGAAGCTGGGACAGGTCAAGGGGGCCAGTACTTC. Amino acids: CASSEAGTGQGGQYF.

The chain recombines TRBV13 with TRBJ2-7; 10 bases are shared with TRBD1. This CDR3 region has 15 residues. V lost 2 bases to trimming and J lost 2 bases; unmatched junction nucleotides: 3. Germline lookup yields CDR1 PRHDT and CDR2 FYEKMQ (reference sequence). CDR3 nucleotides: TGTGCCAGCAGCTTATTTGGGACAGGGGCCTACGAGCAGTACTTC. Translation gives CASSLFGTGAYEQYF.

The chain is built from TRBV7-9 and TRBJ2-1, with 8 bases fitting TRBD1. The CDR3 spans 17 residues. The trim removed 1 base at V and 8 bases at J, leaving 13 bases unmatched. Germline CDR1 SEHNR, CDR2 FQNEAQ (reference sequence). The CDR3 coding sequence is TGTGCCAGCAGCTTAGGACTAAGTGGACAGGGTAACGATGAGCAGTTCTTC. It is translated as CASSLGLSGQGNDEQFF.

The chain links TRBV19 to TRBJ1-1, with a weak D call TRBD1 (5 bases). The germline V and J ends were trimmed by 6 bases and 6 bases, with 23 bases remaining between them. There are 16 residues in the CDR3. CDR1 is LNHDA, CDR2 SQIVND, per germline (reference sequence). In DNA form, the CDR3 reads TGTGCCAGTAGCCGACAGAGTTCCCTCAAGTCCTCTGAAGCTTTCTTT. This translates into CASSRQSSLKSSEAFF.

CDR3 residues: CASSLDGTVKEAFF. CDR3 bases: TGTGCCAGCAGCTTAGACGGGACAGTCAAAGAAGCTTTCTTT. The J gene is TRBJ1-1, the V gene TRBV7-8, with TRBD1 identical over 7 bases. The length of the CDR3 is 14 residues. Unmatched junction bases numbered 7, after V lost 1 base and J lost 8 bases. Germline assignment: CDR1 SGHVS and CDR2 FQNEAQ.

V gene TRBV7-8 combines with J gene TRBJ1-2; unclear D gene. Trimming removed 1 base at V and 4 bases at J, with 4 bases between. Germline-derived CDR1 and CDR2 are SGHVS and FQNEAQ. The CDR3 is 12 amino acids. This CDR3 is CASSLDIYGYTF. In nucleotides, the CDR3 is TGTGCCAGCAGCTTAGATATCTATGGCTACACCTTC.

The chain carries TRBV12-3 or TRBV12-4 and TRBJ2-2; TRBD2 is a possible D gene (6 bases). V shed 7 bases and J shed 7 bases, with 13 bases lying between them. CDR3 size: 13 residues. CDR3 DNA: TGTGCCAGCAAGTCCGGGGGTAACGGGGAGCTGTTTTTT. Its protein product is CASKSGGNGELFF.

The chain combines TRBV7-9 with TRBJ1-6; the D gene is possibly TRBD1 (6 bases). CDR1 is SEHNR, CDR2 FQNEAQ, per germline (reference sequence). V lost 0 bases to trimming and J lost 8 bases, with 11 bases between them. The length of the CDR3 is 15 residues. CDR3 DNA sequence: TGTGCCAGCAGCTTAGCTCCGGGACACCATTCACCCCTCCACTTT. Its protein is CASSLAPGHHSPLHF. The whole variable domain, remainder taken from reference TRBV7-9 and TRBJ1-6, is DTGVSQNPRHKITKRGQNVTFRCDPISEHNRLYWYRQTLGQGPEFLTYFQNEAQLEKSRLLSDRFSAERPKGSFSTLEIQRTEQGDSAMYLCASSLAPGHHSPLHFGNGTRLTVT.

The rearrangement links TRBV12-5 to TRBJ1-5; TRBD1 might be the D (6 bases). This CDR3 comprises 16 residues. Trimming took 7 bases from V and 5 from J, leaving 21 bases between them. CDR1 is LGHNT and CDR2 is FRNRAP in the germline V gene. CDR3 in amino acids: CASASFGGRLDQPQHF. DNA of the CDR3: TGTGCTAGTGCCTCCTTCGGGGGGCGCCTGGATCAGCCCCAGCATTTT.

The genes are TRBV6-6 and TRBJ2-7; 8 bases are shared with TRBD1. Germline CDR1 reads MNHNY; CDR2 reads SVGAGI (reference sequence). V was clipped by 5 bases and J by 6 bases; unmatched bases: 9. The CDR3 length is 14 residues. The CDR3 bases are TGTGCCAGCAGTCGCTCAGGGGGCCGTTCCGAGCAGTACGTC. Translation: CASSRSGGRSEQYV.

The sample holds a few counts of this clone. V gene TRBV7-9 combines with J gene TRBJ2-5, with 7 bases fitting TRBD1. With V trimmed by 5 bases and J by 5 bases, 5 bases remained unmatched. This CDR3 has 13 residues. Germline V CDR1 and CDR2: SEHNR, FQNEAQ (reference sequence). CDR3 sequence reads: CASSHRGTETQYF. The CDR3 DNA follows: TGTGCCAGCAGCCACAGGGGAACGGAGACCCAGTACTTC.

The V call is TRBV2, the J call TRBJ2-3; D might be TRBD2 (6 bases). The CDR3 extends over 14 amino acids. The ends were cut back, 8 bases at V and 2 bases at J, with 14 bases in the middle. Germline CDR1 and CDR2: SNHLY and FYNNEI. The CDR3 loop is CASVAGPLTDTQYF. For the CDR3, the DNA is TGTGCCAGCGTTGCGGGGCCCCTCACAGATACGCAGTATTTT.

The chain uses TRBV4-1 and TRBJ1-4; D might be TRBD1 (6 bases). Germline V CDR1 and CDR2: MGHRA, YSYEKL. Trimming removed 2 bases at V and 0 bases at J, with 7 bases between. The CDR3 covers 15 residues. CDR3 region: CASSQPGATNEKLFF. For the CDR3, the DNA is TGCGCCAGCAGCCAACCAGGGGCAACTAATGAAAAACTGTTTTTT.

The J gene is TRBJ2-7, the V gene TRBV27; 10 bases map to TRBD1. V dropped 4 bases and J dropped 2; count of bases not matched to a gene: 8. Germline values: CDR1 MNHEY, CDR2 SMNVEV (reference sequence). This CDR3 region has 16 residues. The CDR3 here is CASSSTGTGDPYEQYF. CDR3 nucleotide sequence: TGTGCCAGCAGTTCCACCGGGACAGGGGATCCCTACGAGCAGTACTTC.

The chain links TRBV11-2 to TRBJ2-1, with 16 bases identical to TRBD2. This CDR3 comprises 17 residues. In germline, CDR1 is SGHAT, CDR2 FQNNGV. J gave up 3 bases and V 4 bases, and 3 bases lay outside the gene matches. CDR3: CASSSGLAGGFYNEQFF. CDR3 nucleotide sequence: TGTGCCAGCAGCTCGGGACTAGCGGGAGGGTTCTACAATGAGCAGTTCTTC.

The V and J genes are TRBV19 and TRBJ2-5; 7 bases agree with TRBD2. This CDR3 has 13 amino acids. Germline V lookup: CDR1 LNHDA, CDR2 SQIVND (reference sequence). The J segment lost 9 bases and the V segment lost 3 bases, leaving 7 bases of the junction unmatched. The DNA of the CDR3 is TGTGCCAGTAGTATTTCCTCGGGAGGCCCCCAGTACTTC. It specifies CASSISSGGPQYF. Combining the CDR3 with reference TRBV19 and TRBJ2-5 gives the whole variable domain DGGITQSPKYLFRKEGQNVTLSCEQNLNHDAMYWYRQDPGQGLRLIYYSQIVNDFQKGDIAEGYSVSREKKESFPLTVTSAQKNPTAFYLCASSISSGGPQYFGPGTRLLVL.

CDR3 protein: CASRRGAATGELFF. For the CDR3, the DNA is TGTGCCAGCAGACGGGGGGCCGCCACCGGGGAGCTGTTTTTT. The genes are TRBV6-4 and TRBJ2-2; a possible D gene is TRBD2 (7 bases). Germline V gene sequence: CDR1 MRHNA, CDR2 SNTAGT. CDR3 length: 14 amino acids. The V end lost 6 bases, the J end lost 4 bases, and 12 bases lay between the germline ends.

This rearrangement joins TRBV18 to TRBJ2-7; D ambiguous. There are 12 residues in the CDR3. Trimming removed 3 bases from V and 3 bases from J, with 6 bases in between. Germline V gene data show CDR1 as KGHSH and CDR2 as LQKENI. The DNA of the CDR3 is TGTGCCAGCTCACCGAACGGCTACGAGCAGTACGTC. Translated, it gives CASSPNGYEQYV.

The chain employs TRBV28 and TRBJ1-5, with D possibly TRBD1 on 6 matching bases. Germline CDR1 MDHEN, CDR2 SYDVKM. This CDR3 region has 13 residues. The germline V and J ends were trimmed by 7 bases and 4 bases, with 11 bases remaining between them. The CDR3 DNA sequence: TGTGCCAGCAAACAGGGACGAAATCAGCCCCAGCATTTT. Amino acid sequence: CASKQGRNQPQHF.

Only a few counts were recorded for this clone. The rearrangement links TRBV7-8 to TRBJ2-1, with a weak D call TRBD2 (7 bases). Trimming removed 2 bases at V and 6 bases at J, with 11 bases between. Germline V gene sequence: CDR1 SGHVS, CDR2 FQNEAQ. The CDR3 sequence is 14 residues long. This CDR3 reads CASSLLGGANEQFF. DNA for the CDR3: TGTGCCAGCAGCTTATTGGGGGGGGCCAATGAGCAGTTCTTC.